The 6 T cell receptor beta chains below all came from one sample that was sequenced in a study of response to subunit inactivated influenza vaccine listed by TCRdb under 2018. The library was produced with RT-PCR. Sequencing was carried out with an Illumina HiSeq 2500. Using fastp trimming at Q25 and MiXCR clonotype assembly, TCRdb reanalyzed the public sequencing data and kept in-frame beta chains. Duplicate CDR3 protein sequences are folded into a single record with the most common DNA and genes. The sample table holds around 200,000 distinct CDR3 sequences, of which under 15% were seen once. Approximately 25% of the sample is held by the ten biggest clonotypes. The specimen was CD8+ T cells sorted from PBMCs, collected about 5 days after vaccination. These receptor sequences come from a man aged 50 to 60 who received an inactivated influenza vaccine. Donor details come from another sample of the same person, matched by shared clones.

In this sample, this clonotype turned up many times. CDR3 coding DNA: TGCGCCAGCAGCCCCCGGGTGGGGACGGATACGCAGTATTTT. Residues: CASSPRVGTDTQYF. The chain couples TRBV5-1 to TRBJ2-3; D might be TRBD1 or TRBD2, each matching 5 bases. Trimming removed 4 bases from V and 6 bases from J, with 15 bases in between. Germline lookup yields CDR1 SGHRS and CDR2 YFSETQ. CDR3 length: 14 amino acids.

The V and J genes are TRBV29-1 and TRBJ2-1, with a possible D match to TRBD2 (5 bases). CDR3 size: 11 residues. Trimming took 0 bases from V and 10 from J, leaving 7 bases between them. Germline assignment: CDR1 SQVTM and CDR2 ANQGSEA. In DNA form, the CDR3 reads TGCAGCGTTGAAGATAGGAGGGAGCAGTTCTTC. This gives the protein CSVEDRREQFF.

The gene calls are TRBV4-2 and TRBJ2-2, with 10 positions matching TRBD2. The trim removed 0 bases at V and 4 bases at J, leaving 8 bases unmatched. The length of the CDR3 is 18 residues. The germline V gene encodes CDR1 LGHNA and CDR2 YNFKEQ. The CDR3 sequence: CASSQEFSGRAFTGELFF. CDR3 bases: TGTGCCAGCAGCCAAGAGTTCAGCGGGAGGGCCTTCACCGGGGAGCTGTTTTTT.

This clonotype was detected many times. This rearrangement joins TRBV5-1 to TRBJ2-6; D call uncertain. Germline CDR1 is SGHRS and CDR2 is YFSETQ. Trimming removed 3 bases from V and 4 bases from J, with 17 bases in between. CDR3 length: 17 residues. For the CDR3, the DNA is TGCGCCAGCAGCTCCCGGACGACGAGCTGGGGGGCCAACGTCCTGACTTTC. It encodes CASSSRTTSWGANVLTF.

This clonotype was counted a few times. The CDR3 DNA reads TGCGCCAGCAGCCCCGTTTGGGGACAGCTCGAGCAGTACTTC. Protein: CASSPVWGQLEQYF. This sequence joins TRBV4-1 and TRBJ2-7; TRBD1 matches at 7 bases. The germline V gene encodes CDR1 MGHRA and CDR2 YSYEKL. The V gene end was trimmed by 4 bases and the J gene end by 6 bases; junction bases not matched to a gene: 9. CDR3 size: 14 residues.

The J gene is TRBJ2-7, the V gene TRBV4-2; 8 nucleotides agree with TRBD2. V shed 0 bases and J 3 bases; nucleotides not matched to a gene: 4. The CDR3 covers 15 residues. The germline gives CDR1 LGHNA, CDR2 YNFKEQ. CDR3 sequence (DNA): TGTGCCAGCAGCCAAGAGGCTAGCGGGTACTACGAGCAGTACTTC. It translates to CASSQEASGYYEQYF.